This entry describes one T cell receptor (beta chain). Germline lookup yields CDR1 GTSNPN and CDR2 SVGIG (reference sequence). The ends were cut back, 3 bases at V and 4 bases at J, with 12 bases in the middle. The CDR3 is 14 amino acids. These data are taken from a study of blood T cell repertoires in COVID-19. Here immunoSEQ multiplex PCR was the method, and the copy in TCRdb shows in-frame clones only, minus some. This table holds approximately 110,000 clones, around 86% found once. This clonotype originated in a man aged 80 or over with acute or convalescent COVID-19. The source material was peripheral blood. The chain carries TRBV30 and TRBJ1-4, with D maybe TRBD1 (6 bases). DNA for the CDR3: TGTGCCTGGAGAAGAGGGGGGGGTAATGAAAAACTGTTTTTT. It specifies CAWRRGGGNEKLFF.